One and the same sample provided the 6 T cell receptor beta chains below, sequenced in a study of T cell responses to AZD1222 COVID-19 vaccine. TCRdb's copy holds only in-frame clones and misses some; the assay was immunoSEQ multiplex PCR. Of 150,000 or so clones in the sample, approximately 86% were seen once. The material was peripheral blood, obtained after recovery from COVID-19. Receptors were obtained from an adult who had recovered from COVID-19.

The rearrangement links TRBV14 to TRBJ2-1; perhaps TRBD1 as D (5 bases). Trimming removed 5 bases from V and 4 bases from J, with 9 bases in between. The V gene's germline CDR1 is SGHDN and CDR2 FVKESK. CDR3 length equals 13 residues. DNA of the CDR3: TGTGCCAGCAGCTTAAGGGGTTACAATGAGCAGTTCTTC. It translates to CASSLRGYNEQFF.

In this sample, this clone turned up once. The chain recombines TRBV19 with TRBJ2-1; D possibly corresponds to TRBD2 (6 bases). This CDR3 has 15 amino acids. Germline-derived CDR1 and CDR2 are LNHDA and SQIVND (reference sequence). V was cut by 7 bases and J by 0 bases, with 13 bases left in between. CDR3 nucleotides: TGTGCCAGTACAAACGGGAGACTCTCCTACAATGAGCAGTTCTTC. Its protein product is CASTNGRLSYNEQFF.

V usage is TRBV9 and J usage is TRBJ2-7; 9 bases fit TRBD2. Germline V gives CDR1 SGDLS, CDR2 YYNGEE. This CDR3 is 16 amino acids long. V shed 0 bases, J shed 4 bases, and the junction held 8 bases outside the gene matches. CDR3 coding DNA: TGTGCCAGCAGCGTAGGTAGTGCGGGGGGGCATTACGAGCAGTACTTC. Its protein product is CASSVGSAGGHYEQYF.

This rearrangement joins TRBV27 to TRBJ2-1; TRBD2 might be the D (6 bases). CDR3 length: 16 residues. The V gene lost 5 bases and the J gene lost 4 bases, with 18 bases spanning the gap. CDR1 MNHEY and CDR2 SMNVEV come from the germline V gene (reference sequence). The CDR3, as DNA: TGTGCCAGCAGTGACCCCCGGGACTGGGGGTACAATGAGCAGTTCTTC. Protein: CASSDPRDWGYNEQFF.

This chain connects TRBV19 to TRBJ1-5; a possible D gene is TRBD1 (5 bases). Trimming took 8 bases from V and 4 from J, leaving 18 bases between them. CDR3 length equals 15 residues. CDR1 is LNHDA and CDR2 is SQIVND in the germline V gene (reference sequence). The CDR3 region is CASGVGQTQNQPQHF. The CDR3 bases are TGTGCCAGTGGCGTCGGACAAACCCAAAATCAGCCCCAGCATTTT.

As DNA, the CDR3 is TGCAGTGCTAGAGATAATGAAGGCTACACCTTC. This encodes CSARDNEGYTF. The V and J genes are TRBV20-1 and TRBJ1-2; no definite D call. This CDR3 has 11 amino acids. V was cut by 0 bases and J by 8 bases, with 7 bases left in between. Germline values: CDR1 DFQATT, CDR2 SNEGSKA (reference sequence).